This T cell receptor beta chain was captured in a study of OX40 agonist ivuxolimab in advanced cancers. The protocol was immunoSEQ multiplex PCR, while the TCRdb copy is restricted to in-frame clones and leaves out a portion. This table has 45,000 to 50,000 clones, 80% to 85% appearing once. Patients were excluded for autoimmune disease history or systemic immunosuppression. The CDR3 is 12 amino acids. The germline CDR1 and CDR2 sequences are LNHDA and SQIVND (reference sequence). V lost 10 bases to trimming and J lost 1 base, with 11 bases between them. The sequence was obtained from an adult with an advanced solid tumor such as melanoma, head and neck, liver or kidney cancer. The chain combines TRBV19 with TRBJ2-7, with D tentatively TRBD2 (5 bases). Sequencing used CD4+ or CD8+ T cells sorted from blood, obtained in a trial of the OX40 agonist ivuxolimab. CDR3 amino acids: CATEDWSYEQYF. In DNA form, the CDR3 reads TGTGCCACCGAGGACTGGTCCTACGAGCAGTACTTC.